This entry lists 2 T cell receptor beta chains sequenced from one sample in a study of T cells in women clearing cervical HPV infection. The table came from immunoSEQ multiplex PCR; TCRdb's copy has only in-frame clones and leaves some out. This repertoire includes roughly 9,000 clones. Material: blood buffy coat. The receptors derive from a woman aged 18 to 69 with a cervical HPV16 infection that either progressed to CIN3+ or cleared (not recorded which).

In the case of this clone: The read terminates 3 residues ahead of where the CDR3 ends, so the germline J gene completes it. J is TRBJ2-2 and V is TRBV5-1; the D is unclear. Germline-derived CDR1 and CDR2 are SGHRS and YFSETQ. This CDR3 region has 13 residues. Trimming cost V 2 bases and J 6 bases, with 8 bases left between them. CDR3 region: CASSLQSAGELFF. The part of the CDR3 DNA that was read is TGCGCCAGCAGCTTACAGTCCGCCGGGGAG.

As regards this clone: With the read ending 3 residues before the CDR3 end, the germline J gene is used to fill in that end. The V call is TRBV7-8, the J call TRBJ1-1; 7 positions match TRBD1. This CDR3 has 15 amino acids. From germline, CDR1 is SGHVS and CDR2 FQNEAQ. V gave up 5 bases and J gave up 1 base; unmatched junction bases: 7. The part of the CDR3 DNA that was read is TGTGCCAGCAGCAAAAGGGGGCAGACGAACACTGAA. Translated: CASSKRGQTNTE. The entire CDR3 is CASSKRGQTNTEAFF.